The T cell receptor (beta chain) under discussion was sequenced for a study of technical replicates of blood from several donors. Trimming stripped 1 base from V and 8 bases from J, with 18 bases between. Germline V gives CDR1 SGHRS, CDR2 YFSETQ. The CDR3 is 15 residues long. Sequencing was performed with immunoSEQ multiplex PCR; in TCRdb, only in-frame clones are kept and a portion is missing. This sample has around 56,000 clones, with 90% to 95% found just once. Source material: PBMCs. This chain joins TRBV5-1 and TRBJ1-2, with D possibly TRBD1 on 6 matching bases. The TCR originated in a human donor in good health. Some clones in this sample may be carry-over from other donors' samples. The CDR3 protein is CASSLWPQGIWGYTF. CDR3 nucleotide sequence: TGCGCCAGCAGCTTGTGGCCACAGGGTATCTGGGGCTACACCTTC. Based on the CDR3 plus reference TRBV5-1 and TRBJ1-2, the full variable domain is KAGVTQTPRYLIKTRGQQVTLSCSPISGHRSVSWYQQTPGQGLQFLFEYFSETQRNKGNFPGRFSGRQFSNSRSEMNVSTLELGDSALYLCASSLWPQGIWGYTFGSGTRLTVV.